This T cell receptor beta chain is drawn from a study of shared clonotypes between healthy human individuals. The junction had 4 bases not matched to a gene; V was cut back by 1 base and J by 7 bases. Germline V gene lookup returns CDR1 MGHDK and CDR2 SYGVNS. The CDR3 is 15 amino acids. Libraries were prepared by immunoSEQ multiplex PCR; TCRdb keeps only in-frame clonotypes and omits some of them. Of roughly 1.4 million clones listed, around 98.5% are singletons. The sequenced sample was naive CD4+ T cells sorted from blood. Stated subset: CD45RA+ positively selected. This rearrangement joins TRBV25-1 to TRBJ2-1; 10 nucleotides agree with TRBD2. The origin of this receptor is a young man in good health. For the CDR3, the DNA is TGTGCCAGCAGTGAATCAGCGGGAGGGCCTAATGAGCAGTTCTTC. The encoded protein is CASSESAGGPNEQFF.